The source of this TCR beta chain is a study of T cells in localized non-small cell lung cancer. General observations from the study: Overall survival was longer when the density of T cells in the blood was higher. Median roughly 57 top-100 tumor clones were shared with paired adjacent lung. Peak T cell clonality was found in uninvolved adjacent lung, exceeding tumor.

Germline CDR1 is MNHNS and CDR2 is SASEGT. V was clipped by 7 bases and J by 10 bases, with 20 bases between them. The CDR3 covers 15 residues. On this clone itself: Its antigen is still unknown.

Profiling relied on immunoSEQ multiplex PCR, and the TCRdb table lists in-frame clones only, not all of them. The sample shows some 30,000 clones, roughly three quarters of them seen only once. The sequence came from a male donor older than 55 with stage II squamous cell lung carcinoma. This sequence joins TRBV6-1 and TRBJ1-6; D remains ambiguous. This material consisted of peripheral blood, taken before any cancer treatment. The CDR3 nucleotides are TGTGCCAGCATGCCCCCGGGAGAAGGGTGGTCACCCCTCCACTTT. Translation gives CASMPPGEGWSPLHF.